The clone carrying this T cell receptor (beta chain) showed up many times. There are 15 residues in the CDR3. V shed 2 bases and J shed 1 base, with 11 bases lying between them. Germline-derived CDR1 and CDR2 are MRHNA and SNTAGT. These data belong to a study of blood T cells in healthy people across ages. A J-beta primer mix and a sample-barcoded 5' primer were used in a second PCR of about 7 to 12 cycles. TCRdb re-called the 5' RACE reads with MiXCR, one entry per CDR3 protein. The data show 650,000 to 1,000,000 distinct CDR3 sequences, under 40% seen once. They isolated at least 6.5 million PBMCs from each sample.

The source is a young man in good health. J is TRBJ2-5 and V is TRBV6-4, with D hard to call. What was sequenced was blood. Here the CDR3 reads CASSDPGRTQETQYF. The CDR3 bases are TGTGCCAGCAGTGACCCAGGACGGACCCAAGAGACCCAGTACTTC.